This T cell receptor (beta chain) was captured by sequencing in a study of CD8 T cells in ankylosing spondylitis. General observations from the study: There was a TCR beta motif, made of several highly homologous variants, that appeared characteristic of ankylosing spondylitis blood.

Making the TCR beta libraries involved quantitative 5'-RACE with molecular barcodes. TCRdb called the 5' RACE reads again in MiXCR, with one record for every CDR3 protein. The sample consists of over 600,000 distinct CDR3 sequences, over 15% of them appearing once. A few counts support this clonotype. Its matching antigen is unknown. Sequences were obtained from blood, either unsorted or a sorted T cell fraction (not recorded which). The origin of this receptor is a male donor with ankylosing spondylitis.

The CDR3 DNA reads as TGTGCCACCAGCCGAGGGGGGGGCACTGAAGCTTTCTTT. This sequence encodes CATSRGGGTEAFF. This chain uses TRBV15 with TRBJ1-1; TRBD1 might be the D (6 bases). With 5 bases removed from V and 4 bases from J, the gap between germline ends came to 11 bases. The germline V gene has CDR1 LNHNV and CDR2 YYDKDF (reference sequence). This CDR3 has 13 residues.